What follows are 6 T cell receptor beta chains derived from one specimen sequenced in a study of Ad26.COV2.S vaccination and SARS-CoV-2 variants. Treatment given: roughly 19 received Ad26.COV2.S at low or high dose, single or two shots; about 5 received placebo; per-sample allocation not given. The samples were gathered on day 63 after the first injection of vaccine or placebo. Repertoires were generated with immunoSEQ multiplex PCR, while TCRdb's copy carries only in-frame clones and drops some. In the table there are about 250,000 clones, 70% to 90% of which are singletons. Sequencing was performed on peripheral blood, taken in a trial of Ad26.COV2.S vaccine versus placebo. The receptors were sampled from a person aged 18-60 years who received the Ad26.COV2.S COVID-19 vaccine or a placebo.

This chain joins TRBV27 and TRBJ2-7, with D perhaps TRBD2 (6 bases). CDR1 is MNHEY, CDR2 SMNVEV, per germline (reference sequence). The CDR3 loop spans 16 amino acids. Trimming took 6 bases from V and 5 from J, leaving 23 bases between them. CDR3 sequence: CASRAYGGPVIHEQYV. In DNA, the CDR3 is TGTGCCAGCAGGGCATACGGGGGTCCGGTCATCCACGAGCAGTACGTC.

The genes are TRBV10-3 and TRBJ2-5; 8 nucleotides line up with TRBD2. CDR1 and CDR2 from the germline V gene are ENHRY and SYGVKD. The CDR3 spans 15 residues. V gave up 0 bases and J gave up 4 bases; unmatched junction bases: 4. CDR3 residues: CAISESGLARETQYF. The CDR3 bases are TGTGCCATCAGTGAGTCAGGACTAGCTAGAGAGACCCAGTACTTC.

There are a few counts of this clone. The chain links TRBV28 to TRBJ1-1; 8 bases agree with TRBD1. V trimming: 5 bases; J trimming: 1 base; junction bases outside the gene matches: 6. From germline, CDR1 is MDHEN and CDR2 SYDVKM. This CDR3 region has 15 residues. CDR3 coding DNA: TGTGCCAGCAGTGACAGGGGCGGCAAGAACACTGAAGCTTTCTTT. This encodes CASSDRGGKNTEAFF.

The rearrangement links TRBV23-1 to TRBJ1-5; D call uncertain. TRBV23-1 is designated an ORF whose function remains uncertain. V lost 2 bases and J lost 1, with 21 bases in between. The CDR3 is made up of 19 amino acids. The CDR3 region is CASSQRHPGKAGSNQPQHF. CDR3 nucleotides: TGCGCCAGCAGTCAACGCCACCCGGGGAAGGCGGGGAGCAATCAGCCCCAGCATTTT.

The table lists this clone with a few counts. This rearrangement joins TRBV7-3 to TRBJ2-7; perhaps TRBD2 as D (6 bases). The germline V and J ends were trimmed by 5 bases and 3 bases, with 20 bases remaining between them. Germline lookup yields CDR1 SGHTA and CDR2 FQGTGA. CDR3 length: 16 residues. DNA for the CDR3: TGTGCCAGCAGCCTTGCGGGGTCAGGGCAAAGCTACGAGCAGTACTTC. Its protein is CASSLAGSGQSYEQYF.

V and J are TRBV27 and TRBJ2-7; D perhaps matches TRBD2 (5 bases). Per the germline V gene, CDR1 is MNHEY and CDR2 is SMNVEV (reference sequence). Trimming removed 6 bases at V and 7 bases at J, with 22 bases between. The CDR3 extends over 15 amino acids. This CDR3 is CASSRNPDIPGEQYV. The CDR3 bases are TGTGCCAGCAGCCGTAATCCCGACATCCCGGGGGAGCAGTACGTC.